These 25 T cell receptor beta chains originate from one sample sequenced in a study of T-cell reconstitution after alpha-beta-depleted transplantation in children. The authors prepared the TCRbeta library with unique molecular identifiers. TCRdb fed the PCR reads into MiXCR, producing one record per CDR3 protein. The sample contains under 250,000 distinct CDR3 sequences, under 30% of which appear only once. The sample in question was PBMCs, mostly from graft donor cells, obtained 360 days after TCRalphabeta/CD19-depleted stem cell transplant. Receptors were obtained from a female patient younger than 10 who had a stem cell transplant for congenital amegakaryocytic thrombocytopenia, so the T cells may come from the graft donor.

The chain combines TRBV7-2 with TRBJ1-1; D unclear. From germline, CDR1 is SGHTA and CDR2 FQGNSA. V was cut by 1 base and J by 0 bases, with 9 bases left in between. The CDR3 is made up of 15 amino acids. This CDR3 is CASSLVGGLNTEAFF. CDR3 nucleotide sequence: TGTGCCAGCAGCTTAGTAGGTGGGCTGAACACTGAAGCTTTCTTT.

Only a few counts were recorded for this clonotype. The V gene is TRBV11-2, the J gene TRBJ2-5; no definite D call. Trimming removed 1 base at V and 4 bases at J, with 10 bases between. Per the germline V gene, CDR1 is SGHAT and CDR2 is FQNNGV. The length of the CDR3 is 14 residues. The CDR3 here is CASSLVIGPETQYF. Here the CDR3 DNA reads TGTGCCAGCAGCTTAGTGATTGGTCCAGAGACCCAGTACTTC.

This chain connects TRBV12-3 or TRBV12-4 to TRBJ1-3; D is undetermined. This CDR3 is built from 14 residues. V lost 7 bases, J lost 0 bases, and 10 bases lay in between. The DNA for the CDR3 is TGTGCCAGCACCGTCCTTAGCTCTGGAAACACCATATATTTT. It translates to CASTVLSSGNTIYF.

Only a few counts were recorded for this clonotype. The chain is built from TRBV10-3 and TRBJ1-1; no reliable D call. Trimming took off 10 bases at V and 1 base at J, with 7 bases between the two ends. From germline, CDR1 is ENHRY and CDR2 SYGVKD. This CDR3 is 11 amino acids long. CDR3 bases: TGTGCCACGGGGTGGAACACTGAAGCTTTCTTT. The encoded protein is CATGWNTEAFF.

The J gene is TRBJ2-6, the V gene TRBV6-1; D is unresolved. Germline CDR1 MNHNS, CDR2 SASEGT. The CDR3 is 15 amino acids. V lost 2 bases, J lost 0 bases, and 5 bases lay in between. The CDR3 sequence is CASSEHLSGANVLTF. CDR3 DNA: TGTGCCAGCAGTGAACACCTCTCTGGGGCCAACGTCCTGACTTTC.

The table lists this clonotype with a few counts. The chain couples TRBV7-8 to TRBJ2-1, with a weak D call TRBD1 (6 bases). This CDR3 is 17 amino acids long. The germline CDR1 and CDR2 sequences are SGHVS and FQNEAQ. Trimming took 1 base from V and 4 from J, leaving 17 bases between them. The CDR3 bases are TGTGCCAGCAGCTTAGACCGCCAGGGGAAGAGTTACAATGAGCAGTTCTTC. Its translation is CASSLDRQGKSYNEQFF.

This clonotype was detected a few times. V usage is TRBV12-3 or TRBV12-4 and J usage is TRBJ2-3; D gene ambiguous. There are 10 residues in the CDR3. Trimming took off 11 bases at V and 2 bases at J, with 5 bases between the two ends. The CDR3 bases are TGTGCCCTTAACACAGATACGCAGTATTTT. Its translation: CALNTDTQYF.

The J gene is TRBJ1-6, the V gene TRBV6-5; TRBD1 matches 8 bases. V lost 1 base and J lost 7; bases outside the gene matches: 3. Germline lookup yields CDR1 MNHEY and CDR2 SVGAGI. This CDR3 comprises 15 residues. CDR3 DNA: TGTGCCAGCAGTTACTGGGACAGGCAGAATTCACCCCTCCACTTT. Encoded protein: CASSYWDRQNSPLHF.

The chain joins TRBV20-1 to TRBJ2-3, with no clear D. This CDR3 has 10 amino acids. The ends were cut back, 0 bases at V and 7 bases at J, with 2 bases in the middle. The germline V gene has CDR1 DFQATT and CDR2 SNEGSKA (reference sequence). The CDR3 reads CSARENTQYF. In DNA, the CDR3 is TGCAGTGCTAGAGAGAATACGCAGTATTTT.

This clonotype turned up a few times. The chain is built from TRBV2 and TRBJ2-2, with 10 bases that match TRBD2. J was trimmed by 1 base and V by 0 bases; bases with no gene match: 5. In germline, CDR1 is SNHLY, CDR2 FYNNEI. The CDR3 is 18 residues long. The CDR3: CASSEARRLAGNTGELFF. The CDR3 DNA reads TGTGCCAGCAGTGAAGCCCGCCGACTAGCGGGGAACACCGGGGAGCTGTTTTTT.

The chain combines TRBV10-3 with TRBJ2-3, with TRBD2 matching over 11 bases. Germline V CDR1 and CDR2: ENHRY, SYGVKD. J was trimmed by 2 bases and V by 6 bases; bases with no gene match: 7. The CDR3 consists of 16 residues. DNA for the CDR3: TGTGCCATCAGCCCCGGGACTAGCGGTACCACAGATACGCAGTATTTT. This codes for CAISPGTSGTTDTQYF.

This clonotype was counted a few times. The chain has TRBV9 and TRBJ2-7; TRBD1 aligns across 7 bases. The CDR3 is 16 residues long. Trimming at V came to 0 bases and at J to 0 bases, leaving 6 bases not matched to a gene. CDR1 is SGDLS and CDR2 is YYNGEE in the germline V gene. Here the CDR3 reads CASSVVTGDSSYEQYF. DNA of the CDR3: TGTGCCAGCAGCGTAGTAACTGGGGACAGCTCCTACGAGCAGTACTTC. Full variable domain (remainder filled in from reference TRBV9 and TRBJ2-7): DSGVTQTPKHLITATGQRVTLRCSPRSGDLSVYWYQQSLDQGLQFLIQYYNGEERAKGNILERFSAQQFPDLHSELNLSSLELGDSALYFCASSVVTGDSSYEQYFGPGTRLTVT.

This clonotype was recorded many times. The genes are TRBV15 and TRBJ2-5; TRBD1 agrees at 7 bases. After removal of 6 bases from V and 0 bases from J, the junction contained 1 base not matched to a gene. Germline lookup yields CDR1 LNHNV and CDR2 YYDKDF (reference sequence). The CDR3 is 13 residues long. The CDR3 bases are TGTGCCACCAGGGGACAGAACCAAGAGACCCAGTACTTC. Amino acid sequence: CATRGQNQETQYF. Together with reference TRBV15 and TRBJ2-5, the CDR3 gives the full variable domain: DAMVIQNPRYQVTQFGKPVTLSCSQTLNHNVMYWYQQKSSQAPKLLFHYYDKDFNNEADTPDNFQSRRPNTSFCFLDIRSPGLGDTAMYLCATRGQNQETQYFGPGTRLLVL.

This clonotype was recorded a few times. The chain carries TRBV20-1 and TRBJ1-1; unclear D gene. Germline CDR1 is DFQATT and CDR2 is SNEGSKA (reference sequence). Trimming took off 1 base at V and 11 bases at J, with 8 bases between the two ends. This CDR3 comprises 10 residues. The CDR3 protein is CSARGYNAFF. The CDR3 DNA reads TGCAGTGCTAGAGGGTATAACGCTTTCTTT.

The J gene is TRBJ2-3, the V gene TRBV6-5; D is uncertain. The CDR3 has 13 amino acids. V was pared by 4 bases and J by 1 base, with 6 bases between. The germline gives CDR1 MNHEY, CDR2 SVGAGI. The CDR3, as DNA: TGTGCCAGCAGTTCCCTCGGCACAGATACGCAGTATTTT. This gives the protein CASSSLGTDTQYF.

This clonotype was observed at least ten times. The CDR3 region has the DNA TGTGCCAGCAGTTTACGGGGACAGGGGTTCGGCACTGAAGCTTTCTTT. This encodes CASSLRGQGFGTEAFF. This chain uses TRBV27 with TRBJ1-1; 10 nucleotides line up with TRBD1. J gave up 4 bases and V 2 bases, and 7 bases lay outside the gene matches. Germline lookup yields CDR1 MNHEY and CDR2 SMNVEV (reference sequence). The CDR3 sequence is 16 residues long.

This chain joins TRBV2 and TRBJ2-1; the D call may be TRBD1 or TRBD2 (5 bases each). Per the germline V gene, CDR1 is SNHLY and CDR2 is FYNNEI. The CDR3 runs to 12 residues. Trimming left V 6 bases short and J 5 bases short, with 8 bases between. CDR3 in amino acids: CASRGDDNEQFF. Written as DNA, the CDR3 is TGTGCCAGCAGGGGGGACGACAATGAGCAGTTCTTC. The full variable domain, completed using reference TRBV2 and TRBJ2-1, is EPEVTQTPSHQVTQMGQEVILRCVPISNHLYFYWYRQILGQKVEFLVSFYNNEISEKSEIFDDQFSVERPDGSNFTLKIRSTKLEDSAMYFCASRGDDNEQFFGPGTRLTVL.

This chain uses TRBV20-1 with TRBJ2-7, with TRBD2 matching 11 bases. There are 14 residues in the CDR3. After removal of 5 bases from V and 4 bases from J, the junction contained 7 bases not matched to a gene. The germline V gene has CDR1 DFQATT and CDR2 SNEGSKA (reference sequence). CDR3 DNA: TGCAGTGCTGCTTCGGGACTAGCGGAATACGAGCAGTACTTC. This translates into CSAASGLAEYEQYF.

This clonotype was found a few times. The chain has TRBV7-8 and TRBJ1-1, with D uncertain. Germline CDR1 and CDR2: SGHVS and FQNEAQ. V was trimmed by 5 bases and J by 7 bases, leaving 11 bases between them. The CDR3 length is 12 residues. The CDR3 region is CASSPFFDEAFF. For the CDR3, the DNA is TGTGCCAGCAGCCCCTTTTTCGATGAAGCTTTCTTT. The variable domain in full, completed from reference TRBV7-8 and TRBJ1-1, reads GAGVSQSPRYKVAKRGQDVALRCDPISGHVSLFWYQQALGQGPEFLTYFQNEAQLDKSGLPSDRFFAERPEGSVSTLKIQRTQQEDSAVYLCASSPFFDEAFFGQGTRLTVV.

This clonotype has only a few counts. This chain joins TRBV20-1 and TRBJ1-1; maybe TRBD1 (5 bases). The CDR3 is made up of 14 amino acids. Germline-derived CDR1 and CDR2 are DFQATT and SNEGSKA (reference sequence). The ends were cut back, 0 bases at V and 8 bases at J, with 16 bases in the middle. CDR3 residues: CSAREPPRTQEAFF. CDR3 bases: TGCAGTGCTAGAGAGCCCCCGAGGACACAAGAAGCTTTCTTT.

In its sample, this clonotype was seen a few times. The chain combines TRBV7-9 with TRBJ1-3; D perhaps matches TRBD1 (6 bases). V dropped 2 bases and J dropped 0 bases, with 11 bases sitting between them. The germline V gene encodes CDR1 SEHNR and CDR2 FQNEAQ (reference sequence). CDR3 length: 16 amino acids. The CDR3 sequence is CASSLNQGTSGNTIYF. In DNA form, the CDR3 reads TGTGCCAGCAGCTTAAACCAGGGGACCTCTGGAAACACCATATATTTT.

The chain employs TRBV20-1 and TRBJ1-5; D gene uncertain. The CDR3 extends over 15 amino acids. V was pared by 8 bases and J by 0 bases, with 17 bases between. The germline CDR1 and CDR2 sequences are DFQATT and SNEGSKA (reference sequence). The CDR3 sequence is CSLRHPINSNQPQHF. CDR3 DNA: TGCAGTCTCCGGCACCCTATAAATAGCAATCAGCCCCAGCATTTT.

The table lists this clonotype with a few counts. V and J are TRBV20-1 and TRBJ1-5, with unresolved D. V lost 1 base to trimming and J lost 1 base, with 8 bases between them. The CDR3 contains 14 residues. Per germline, CDR1 DFQATT and CDR2 SNEGSKA (reference sequence). The CDR3 DNA follows: TGCAGTGCTAGAGTAGGGTCCAGCAATCAGCCCCAGCATTTT. Its translation is CSARVGSSNQPQHF.

This clonotype was found a few times. This chain links TRBV6-5 with TRBJ2-1, with D possibly being TRBD2 (6 bases). The germline CDR1 and CDR2 sequences are MNHEY and SVGAGI. The V gene lost 4 bases and the J gene lost 6 bases, with 13 bases spanning the gap. The CDR3 runs to 14 residues. The CDR3 DNA sequence: TGTGCCAGCAGTTCGGGGGTAGGATCCAATGAGCAGTTCTTC. Residues: CASSSGVGSNEQFF.

A few counts support this clonotype. The genes are TRBV18 and TRBJ2-3; D gene ambiguous. V was cut by 6 bases and J by 0 bases, with 16 bases left in between. This CDR3 comprises 16 residues. Germline lookup yields CDR1 KGHSH and CDR2 LQKENI. The CDR3 sequence is CASSPWYNESTDTQYF. The CDR3 coding sequence is TGTGCCAGCTCCCCCTGGTACAACGAGAGCACAGATACGCAGTATTTT.